This is a list of T cell receptor beta chains from one sample in a study of cytomegalovirus exposure and HLA in healthy donors. Here immunoSEQ multiplex PCR was the method, and the copy in TCRdb shows in-frame clones only, minus some. Found here are 100,000 to 150,000 clones, around four fifths of them singletons; the top ten hold around 9.9%. Source material: PBMCs. Receptor source: a man younger than 40 in good health and CMV-seropositive. The CDR3 runs from the conserved cysteine through the conserved F or W. The D gene is left open where the match is weak. Expanded clones get a size class; other rows say once, few or many, or leave the size out.

d_gene: TRBD2; v_gene: TRBV30; j_gene: TRBJ2-7; len: 14; abundance: once; CDR3nt: TGTGCCTGGAGTGGGACTAGCGGGAGTTACGAGCAGTACTTC; CDR3aa: CAWSGTSGSYEQYF
d_gene: TRBD1; v_gene: TRBV27; j_gene: TRBJ2-5; len: 15; abundance: -; CDR3nt: TGTGCCAGCAGTTTAACAGGGGTCCCGCAGGAGACCCAGTACTTC; CDR3aa: CASSLTGVPQETQYF
d_gene: -; v_gene: TRBV19; j_gene: TRBJ2-7; len: 13; abundance: -; CDR3nt: TGTGCCAGTAGTTTCGGTGCGTCCTACGAGCAGTACTTC; CDR3aa: CASSFGASYEQYF
d_gene: TRBD2; v_gene: TRBV5-6; j_gene: TRBJ2-1; len: 15; abundance: -; CDR3nt: TGTGCCAGCAGCTCCCTAGCGGGAGTAGTTGGTGAGCAGTTCTTC; CDR3aa: CASSSLAGVVGEQFF
d_gene: -; v_gene: TRBV10-3; j_gene: TRBJ2-2; len: 16; abundance: once; CDR3nt: TGTGCCATCAGAAAAGTTAGCGGAGGGGACACCGGGGAGCTGTTTTTT; CDR3aa: CAIRKVSGGDTGELFF
d_gene: -; v_gene: TRBV11-2; j_gene: TRBJ1-1; len: 13; abundance: -; CDR3nt: TGTGCCAGCAGTCCAGGTGGGAACACTGAAGCTTTCTTT; CDR3aa: CASSPGGNTEAFF
d_gene: -; v_gene: TRBV6-6; j_gene: TRBJ2-7; len: 12; abundance: -; CDR3nt: TGTGCCAGCAGTACGACAGTCTACGAGCAGTACTTC; CDR3aa: CASSTTVYEQYF
d_gene: TRBD1; v_gene: TRBV5-1; j_gene: TRBJ1-5; len: 15; abundance: -; CDR3nt: TGCGCCAGCAGCCCGGGACAGGGGGCGTATCAGCCCCAGCATTTT; CDR3aa: CASSPGQGAYQPQHF
d_gene: -; v_gene: TRBV7-8; j_gene: TRBJ2-2; len: 14; abundance: -; CDR3nt: TGTGCCAGCAGCTTCTCAGGGTCTCCCGGGGAGCTGTTTTTT; CDR3aa: CASSFSGSPGELFF
d_gene: TRBD1; v_gene: TRBV9; j_gene: TRBJ2-1; len: 12; abundance: few; CDR3nt: TGTGCCAGCAGCCCCAACAGGGGGCATCAGTTCTTC; CDR3aa: CASSPNRGHQFF
d_gene: -; v_gene: TRBV5-1; j_gene: TRBJ1-5; len: 13; abundance: few; CDR3nt: TGCGCCAGCAGCTTTCGGGGTTCTCAGCCCCAGCATTTT; CDR3aa: CASSFRGSQPQHF
d_gene: TRBD2; v_gene: TRBV6-5; j_gene: TRBJ2-3; len: 15; abundance: -; CDR3nt: TGTGCCAGCAGCCAGGGACTAGCGAACACAGATACGCAGTATTTT; CDR3aa: CASSQGLANTDTQYF
d_gene: -; v_gene: TRBV4-1; j_gene: TRBJ1-3; len: 17; abundance: -; CDR3nt: TGCGCCAGCAGCCAGACAGACATGAGTATATCTGTTGACACCATATATTTT; CDR3aa: CASSQTDMSISVDTIYF
d_gene: -; v_gene: TRBV30; j_gene: TRBJ2-5; len: 12; abundance: -; CDR3nt: TGTGCCTGGAGTGTACAATGGGACTTCCAGTACTTC; CDR3aa: CAWSVQWDFQYF
d_gene: TRBD2; v_gene: TRBV12-5; j_gene: TRBJ2-1; len: 20; abundance: -; CDR3nt: TGTGCTAGTGGTTTGATTAGCGGGAGCAGTAAAGTCCCCTCCTACAATGAGCAGTTCTTC; CDR3aa: CASGLISGSSKVPSYNEQFF
d_gene: TRBD2; v_gene: TRBV6-5; j_gene: TRBJ2-2; len: 14; abundance: -; CDR3nt: TGTGCCAGCAGTTACTCGGGGGGGACCGGGGAGCTGTTTTTT; CDR3aa: CASSYSGGTGELFF
d_gene: -; v_gene: TRBV7-7; j_gene: TRBJ2-7; len: 15; abundance: -; CDR3nt: TGTGCCAGCAGCTTAGGTCAGGGCCCTTTTTACGAGCAGTACTTC; CDR3aa: CASSLGQGPFYEQYF
d_gene: -; v_gene: TRBV27; j_gene: TRBJ2-7; len: 15; abundance: -; CDR3nt: TGTGCCAGCAGTTTCTCAAGCGGGCTCTCCTACGAGCAGTACTTC; CDR3aa: CASSFSSGLSYEQYF
d_gene: TRBD1; v_gene: TRBV6-5; j_gene: TRBJ1-4; len: 13; abundance: -; CDR3nt: TGTGCCAGCAGTCCCGACAGGGTGGGGAAACTGTTTTTT; CDR3aa: CASSPDRVGKLFF
d_gene: -; v_gene: TRBV30; j_gene: TRBJ1-5; len: 13; abundance: -; CDR3nt: TGTGCCTGGAGTGTACAAAGCAATCAGCCCCAGCATTTT; CDR3aa: CAWSVQSNQPQHF
d_gene: TRBD1; v_gene: TRBV5-1; j_gene: TRBJ1-2; len: 13; abundance: -; CDR3nt: TGCGCCAGCAGCTTCCTCACAGGGGAAGGCTACACCTTC; CDR3aa: CASSFLTGEGYTF
d_gene: TRBD1; v_gene: TRBV7-9; j_gene: TRBJ2-7; len: 13; abundance: -; CDR3nt: TGTGCCAGCAGCGGACAGGGACATGGAGAGCAGTACTTC; CDR3aa: CASSGQGHGEQYF
d_gene: -; v_gene: TRBV9; j_gene: TRBJ2-7; len: 16; abundance: -; CDR3nt: TGTGCCAGCAGCCCAGACCCCGGACAGCAAGACTACGAGCAGTACTTC; CDR3aa: CASSPDPGQQDYEQYF
d_gene: -; v_gene: TRBV5-8; j_gene: TRBJ2-7; len: 12; abundance: few; CDR3nt: TGTGCCAGCAGCTTGGAGCCCTACGAGCAGTACTTC; CDR3aa: CASSLEPYEQYF